Shown below are 28 T cell receptor beta chains from a single sample sequenced in a study of naive and memory T cell subsets. Regarding the study as a whole: Naive repertoires, especially CD8, held a few larger clonotypes, possibly memory cells re-expressing CD45RA.

An equimolar mix of two oligonucleotides served as the beta constant-region primer for TRBC1 and TRBC2. Nested alpha and beta constant-region primers with the SP2 primer drove four PCR rounds on ligated cDNA. Each CDR3 protein is one row after TCRdb ran MiXCR on the UMI-ligation and nested PCR reads. The repertoire holds more than 95,000 distinct CDR3 sequences, with roughly 15% as singletons. No antigen has been assigned to these receptors. The sample consisted of naive CD8+ T cells from blood. Every receptor here comes from a human donor in good health.

This clonotype occurred a few times. The rearrangement joins TRBV4-2 to TRBJ2-5; D remains unclear. Per the germline V gene, CDR1 is LGHNA and CDR2 is YNFKEQ. V lost 1 base to trimming and J lost 2 bases, with 17 bases between them. This CDR3 comprises 17 residues. CDR3 in DNA: TGTGCCAGCAGCCAAGCCGGCCCCGGTCCCGGTCAAGAGACCCAGTACTTC. Translating it yields CASSQAGPGPGQETQYF.

This clonotype appeared a few times. This chain joins TRBV29-1 and TRBJ2-2, with D tentatively TRBD2 (5 bases). The CDR3 totals 16 residues. V shed 3 bases and J shed 4 bases, with 18 bases lying between them. Looked up from germline, CDR1 is SQVTM and CDR2 is ANQGSEA. The CDR3 bases are TGCAGCGTTGAGATTGGGCCTCAGAGGGCCACCGGGGAGCTGTTTTTT. Translation: CSVEIGPQRATGELFF.

V is TRBV28 and J is TRBJ2-7, with D possibly called TRBD1 or TRBD2 (5 bases each). Per the germline V gene, CDR1 is MDHEN and CDR2 is SYDVKM. The ends were cut back, 3 bases at V and 4 bases at J, with 19 bases in the middle. The CDR3 covers 16 residues. CDR3 protein: CASSFHRGRVSYEQYF. CDR3 DNA: TGTGCCAGCAGTTTTCATCGGGGCAGGGTCTCGTACGAGCAGTACTTC.

The table lists this clonotype with many counts. The chain carries TRBV29-1 and TRBJ1-1; the D gene is possibly TRBD1 (5 bases). Trimming pared 6 bases from V and 5 bases from J, leaving 13 bases between. Germline assignment: CDR1 SQVTM and CDR2 ANQGSEA. The CDR3 length is 12 residues. The CDR3 reads CSVTARSTEAFF. CDR3 nucleotides: TGCAGCGTGACAGCTAGAAGTACTGAAGCTTTCTTT.

This clonotype was counted a few times. The chain couples TRBV7-9 to TRBJ1-2; possible D gene TRBD1, 6 bases. The CDR3 is 15 amino acids. Germline V gene lookup returns CDR1 SEHNR and CDR2 FQNEAQ (reference sequence). Trimming pared 5 bases from V and 3 bases from J, leaving 16 bases between. The CDR3 DNA is TGTGCCAGCAGCGACTACAGGGTGTTTGACTATGGCTACACCTTC. Translation gives CASSDYRVFDYGYTF.

This chain links TRBV29-1 with TRBJ1-1, with D maybe TRBD1 (5 bases). This CDR3 is 16 amino acids long. CDR1 and CDR2 (germline): SQVTM, ANQGSEA. V was cut by 0 bases and J by 2 bases, with 16 bases left in between. CDR3 nucleotide sequence: TGCAGCGTTGAAGATAAGATGGGGGACCTCAACACTGAAGCTTTCTTT. Amino acid sequence: CSVEDKMGDLNTEAFF.

The chain links TRBV4-3 to TRBJ2-6; TRBD1 matches 9 bases. Looked up from germline, CDR1 is LGHNA and CDR2 is YSLEER. Germline trimming cut 1 base from V and 1 base from J; bases unmatched to any gene: 11. The CDR3 runs 20 residues. The CDR3 DNA reads as TGCGCCAGCAGCCAAGTATCGCCCGGACAGGGGAATTCTGGGGCCAACGTCCTGACTTTC. Amino acids: CASSQVSPGQGNSGANVLTF.

This chain uses TRBV27 with TRBJ2-1, with 8 bases identical to TRBD2. Per germline, CDR1 MNHEY and CDR2 SMNVEV (reference sequence). V lost 6 bases to trimming and J lost 4 bases; unmatched junction nucleotides: 8. This CDR3 region has 15 residues. The chain's CDR3 is CASRLGAGGYNEQFF. In nucleotides, the CDR3 is TGTGCCAGCAGGCTAGGGGCGGGGGGTTACAATGAGCAGTTCTTC.

This chain joins TRBV4-3 and TRBJ2-7; maybe TRBD2 (6 bases). The V gene's germline CDR1 is LGHNA and CDR2 YSLEER. The CDR3 consists of 16 residues. Trimming removed 0 bases from V and 4 bases from J, with 16 bases in between. CDR3 nucleotides: TGCGCCAGCAGCCAAGACCGGCGGGGTTATTTTTACGAGCAGTACTTC. This gives the protein CASSQDRRGYFYEQYF.

This clonotype turned up a few times. The J gene is TRBJ2-7, the V gene TRBV29-1, with TRBD1 as a possible D gene (6 bases). The CDR3 spans 13 residues. The V and J ends lost 5 bases and 2 bases respectively, with 13 bases between them. CDR1 is SQVTM, CDR2 ANQGSEA, per germline. The CDR3, as DNA: TGCAGCGTTAGACAGGCATACACCTACGAGCAGTACTTC. It encodes CSVRQAYTYEQYF.

This clonotype was seen only a few times. This rearrangement joins TRBV7-6 to TRBJ2-3, with a weak D call TRBD2 (6 bases). Germline V gene sequence: CDR1 SGHVS, CDR2 FNYEAQ. This CDR3 comprises 17 residues. V dropped 0 bases and J dropped 0 bases, with 13 bases sitting between them. The CDR3 nucleotides read TGTGCCAGCAGCTTAGCCGAGTTTGCGGGAAGCACAGATACGCAGTATTTT. Its protein product is CASSLAEFAGSTDTQYF.

There are a few counts of this clonotype. The chain joins TRBV10-3 to TRBJ2-7; perhaps D is TRBD1 or TRBD2 (6 bases each). This CDR3 is 15 amino acids long. Trimming pared 4 bases from V and 5 bases from J, leaving 18 bases between. Germline assignment: CDR1 ENHRY and CDR2 SYGVKD. CDR3 bases: TGTGCCATCAGTGGCCCCCTTGGAGGGGGAGACGAGCAGTACTTC. This codes for CAISGPLGGGDEQYF.

This clonotype was seen at least ten times. The V call is TRBV20-1, the J call TRBJ1-3; D unresolved. CDR3 length: 15 residues. V lost 4 bases to trimming and J lost 0 bases, with 13 bases between them. CDR1 DFQATT and CDR2 SNEGSKA come from the germline V gene (reference sequence). As DNA, the CDR3 is TGCAGTGCTAAGAGCGTCGGAGTCTCTGGAAACACCATATATTTT. As protein: CSAKSVGVSGNTIYF.

V gene TRBV20-1 combines with J gene TRBJ2-7; 10 bases match TRBD2. The V segment lost 3 bases and the J segment 6 bases; nucleotides outside the gene matches: 8. This CDR3 comprises 14 residues. The V gene's germline CDR1 is DFQATT and CDR2 SNEGSKA (reference sequence). DNA of the CDR3: TGCAGTGCTAGGGGCTCTAGCGGGAGCGCCGAGCAGTACTTC. Translated, it gives CSARGSSGSAEQYF.

In its sample, this clonotype was seen many times. The chain combines TRBV19 with TRBJ2-4; either TRBD1 or TRBD2 may supply D (5 bases each). V dropped 1 base and J dropped 6 bases, with 13 bases sitting between them. This CDR3 has 15 amino acids. Germline V gives CDR1 LNHDA, CDR2 SQIVND (reference sequence). CDR3 coding DNA: TGTGCCAGTAGTATAGCGCTGGGGACGGTAAACATTCAGTACTTC. Residues: CASSIALGTVNIQYF.

This clonotype was seen more than once but under ten times. V and J are TRBV6-2 or TRBV6-3 and TRBJ2-5; tentatively, D is TRBD2 (5 bases). Germline CDR1 and CDR2: MNHEY and SVGEGT. The germline V and J ends were trimmed by 6 bases and 5 bases, with 19 bases remaining between them. The CDR3 consists of 15 residues. CDR3 in DNA: TGTGCCAGCAGGCCCCGGACTTCTCTAGTGGAGACCCAGTACTTC. Its protein product is CASRPRTSLVETQYF.

This clonotype was seen only a few times. The V call is TRBV7-9, the J call TRBJ2-7, with 7 bases lining up with TRBD1. The CDR3 is made up of 14 amino acids. Per the germline V gene, CDR1 is SEHNR and CDR2 is FQNEAQ (reference sequence). The J segment lost 5 bases and the V segment lost 8 bases, leaving 12 bases of the junction unmatched. CDR3 sequence: CASRPPTGPHEQYF. DNA of the CDR3: TGTGCCAGCCGGCCCCCGACAGGGCCCCACGAGCAGTACTTC.

This clonotype was detected only once. With a much larger clone just one base away, this may be a read error. The chain carries TRBV19 and TRBJ1-3; no clear D gene. The CDR3 has 15 residues. Germline V gives CDR1 LNHDA, CDR2 SQIVND (reference sequence). The CDR3 loop is CAGSPDLYSGNTIYF. CDR3 DNA: TGTGCCGGTAGCCCCGACTTATACTCTGGAAACACCATATATTTT.

The chain is built from TRBV3-1 and TRBJ1-2; tentatively, D is TRBD1 (6 bases). The germline V gene has CDR1 LGHDT and CDR2 YNNKEL (reference sequence). The V end lost 3 bases, the J end lost 3 bases, and 17 bases lay between the germline ends. The CDR3 extends over 16 amino acids. CDR3 protein: CASSHLTGDVDYGYTF. For the CDR3, the DNA is TGTGCCAGCAGCCACCTGACAGGAGACGTGGACTATGGCTACACCTTC.

The DNA for the CDR3 is TGTGCCAGCAGCCAAGGGGCGAGCAATCAGCCCCAGCATTTT. It specifies CASSQGASNQPQHF. The rearrangement uses TRBV4-2 and TRBJ1-5; D is unclear. Germline CDR1 reads LGHNA; CDR2 reads YNFKEQ. The V end was cut by 1 base, the J end by 1 base, with 5 bases between. The CDR3 has 14 amino acids.

The chain uses TRBV6-1 and TRBJ2-5; D uncertain. V lost 5 bases and J 4 bases, leaving 8 bases between the germline ends. In germline, CDR1 is MNHNS, CDR2 SASEGT. The CDR3 extends over 12 amino acids. CDR3 nucleotide sequence: TGTGCCAGCAGTCCTATTATAGAGACCCAGTACTTC. Translated, it gives CASSPIIETQYF.

At least ten counts were recorded for this clonotype. This chain joins TRBV7-8 and TRBJ2-2, with TRBD2 as a possible D gene (6 bases). CDR1 is SGHVS and CDR2 is FQNEAQ in the germline V gene. Trimming cost V 3 bases and J 5 bases, with 13 bases left between them. The CDR3 has 15 residues. CDR3 sequence reads: CASSLSPGVTGELFF. Here the CDR3 DNA reads TGTGCCAGCAGCTTGTCGCCGGGGGTGACCGGGGAGCTGTTTTTT.

About this clonotype itself: Given a much more abundant clone one base away, this may be a read error. CDR3 loop: CASRVSGRAPEQYF. CDR3 nucleotides: TGTGCCAGCAGAGTCAGCGGGAGGGCCCCCGAGCAGTACTTC. V gene TRBV27 combines with J gene TRBJ2-7; 10 nucleotides agree with TRBD2. CDR1 MNHEY and CDR2 SMNVEV come from the germline V gene (reference sequence). Trimming removed 6 bases from V and 6 bases from J; junction bases left unmatched: 8. The CDR3 length is 14 residues.

This clonotype was detected many times. This chain joins TRBV30 and TRBJ2-2; perhaps TRBD1 as D (6 bases). Looked up from germline, CDR1 is GTSNPN and CDR2 is SVGIG (reference sequence). V was pared by 0 bases and J by 7 bases, with 15 bases between. The CDR3 loop spans 15 amino acids. CDR3 coding DNA: TGTGCCTGGAGTGTACAAGTGGGGGCCCACGGGGAGCTGTTTTTT. Protein: CAWSVQVGAHGELFF.

This clonotype was seen a few times. The chain carries TRBV7-6 and TRBJ2-1, with D hard to call. Germline V gives CDR1 SGHVS, CDR2 FNYEAQ. CDR3 length equals 13 residues. V was cut by 1 base and J by 8 bases, with 9 bases left in between. DNA of the CDR3: TGTGCCAGCAGCTTAGTCCCTCAGGATGAGCAGTTCTTC. Translated, it gives CASSLVPQDEQFF. The full variable domain, its missing parts supplied by reference TRBV7-6 and TRBJ2-1, is GAGVSQSPRYKVTKRGQDVALRCDPISGHVSLYWYRQALGQGPEFLTYFNYEAQQDKSGLPNDRFSAERPEGSISTLTIQRTEQRDSAMYRCASSLVPQDEQFFGPGTRLTVL.

This clonotype was detected a few times. V and J are TRBV7-2 and TRBJ2-3; D unresolved. This CDR3 has 15 amino acids. The germline V gene has CDR1 SGHTA and CDR2 FQGNSA. V lost 0 bases and J 3 bases, leaving 10 bases between the germline ends. The CDR3 sequence: CASSLASSRTDTQYF. The DNA for the CDR3 is TGTGCCAGCAGCTTAGCGTCTTCCCGAACAGATACGCAGTATTTT.

This clonotype was detected a few times. The CDR3 nucleotides are TGTGCCAGCAGGCGGACAGGGGGAGTCAATCAGCCCCAGCATTTT. Amino acid sequence: CASRRTGGVNQPQHF. The J gene is TRBJ1-5, the V gene TRBV12-3 or TRBV12-4, with 10 bases that match TRBD1. The CDR3 loop spans 15 amino acids. J gave up 3 bases and V 6 bases, and 5 bases lay outside the gene matches.

This clonotype has just a few counts. The chain combines TRBV4-3 with TRBJ1-1; D ambiguous. The germline V gene has CDR1 LGHNA and CDR2 YSLEER. This CDR3 is 16 amino acids long. V was clipped by 0 bases and J by 1 base, with 12 bases between them. CDR3 region: CASSQESYSRNTEAFF. The CDR3 DNA follows: TGCGCCAGCAGCCAAGAAAGTTACAGCAGGAACACTGAAGCTTTCTTT.